Below are 20 T cell receptor beta chains sequenced from a single sample in a study of OX40 agonist ivuxolimab in advanced cancers. Here immunoSEQ multiplex PCR was the method, and the copy in TCRdb shows in-frame clones only, minus some. The table records 30,000 or so clones, 84% of them present only once. The source material was CD4+ or CD8+ T cells sorted from blood, sampled in a trial of the OX40 agonist ivuxolimab. These receptors were taken from an adult with an advanced solid tumor such as melanoma, head and neck, liver or kidney cancer.

The chain employs TRBV19 and TRBJ2-7; either TRBD1 or TRBD2 may fit D (5 bases each). Deletions cut 4 bases from V and 2 bases from J, with 15 bases between. Germline CDR1 and CDR2: LNHDA and SQIVND (reference sequence). The CDR3 length is 15 residues. The chain's CDR3 is CASSTRDGSTYEQYF. The CDR3 coding sequence is TGTGCCAGTAGTACAAGGGACGGATCAACCTACGAGCAGTACTTC.

The V and J genes are TRBV27 and TRBJ2-7, with no clear D. The CDR3 covers 13 residues. Germline V CDR1 and CDR2: MNHEY, SMNVEV (reference sequence). Deletions cut 5 bases from V and 6 bases from J, with 14 bases between. CDR3: CASSPTSLSEQYF. CDR3 in DNA: TGTGCCAGCAGTCCCACCTCTCTTAGCGAGCAGTACTTC.

This clone occurred once. The chain has TRBV7-3 and TRBJ2-2; D might be TRBD2 (6 bases). Germline CDR1 and CDR2: SGHTA and FQGTGA. V was clipped by 5 bases and J by 0 bases, with 16 bases between them. The CDR3 extends over 17 amino acids. CDR3 region: CASSLSGGTANTGELFF. The CDR3 nucleotides are TGTGCCAGCAGCCTTTCTGGCGGGACCGCGAACACCGGGGAGCTGTTTTTT.

The gene calls are TRBV4-1 and TRBJ1-2; D is unclear. Deletions cut 0 bases from V and 1 base from J, with 9 bases between. Germline V gives CDR1 MGHRA, CDR2 YSYEKL. The CDR3 covers 15 residues. In nucleotides, the CDR3 is TGCGCCAGCAGCCAAGAAGGGAGGGTTAACTATGGCTACACCTTC. The encoded protein is CASSQEGRVNYGYTF.

The gene calls are TRBV7-9 and TRBJ1-1; maybe TRBD1 (5 bases). Germline loops: CDR1 SEHNR, CDR2 FQNEAQ (reference sequence). V gave up 1 base and J gave up 0 bases, with 9 bases separating them. The CDR3 is 15 amino acids. CDR3: CASSLGQGVNTEAFF. As DNA, the CDR3 is TGTGCCAGCAGCTTAGGGCAGGGTGTGAACACTGAAGCTTTCTTT.

This chain joins TRBV5-4 and TRBJ2-5; D is tentatively TRBD1 or TRBD2 (5 bases each). Trimming took 2 bases from V and 1 from J, leaving 9 bases between them. Per germline, CDR1 SGHNT and CDR2 YYREEE (reference sequence). CDR3 length equals 14 residues. The DNA for the CDR3 is TGTGCCAGCAGCTTCCGGGACGGCCAAGAGACCCAGTACTTC. It codes for CASSFRDGQETQYF.

The chain recombines TRBV4-1 with TRBJ2-5, with TRBD1 matching over 8 bases. The CDR3 has 14 amino acids. Germline trimming cut 4 bases from V and 2 bases from J; bases unmatched to any gene: 3. The germline gives CDR1 MGHRA, CDR2 YSYEKL. The CDR3 DNA sequence: TGCGCCAGCAGCCCAAGACAGGGGCAAGAGACCCAGTACTTC. Encoded protein: CASSPRQGQETQYF.

The V gene is TRBV29-1, the J gene TRBJ2-1; the D call may be TRBD1 or TRBD2 (5 bases each). This CDR3 spans 14 amino acids. CDR1 and CDR2 from the germline V gene are SQVTM and ANQGSEA. Trimming shortened V by 1 base and J by 7 bases, and 14 bases separated the two germline ends. CDR3 in amino acids: CSVEAGRGPNEQFF. The CDR3 DNA reads TGCAGCGTTGAAGCGGGACGAGGGCCAAATGAGCAGTTCTTC.

The V and J genes are TRBV27 and TRBJ2-7; possibly TRBD2 for D (5 bases). Trimming pared 6 bases from V and 3 bases from J, leaving 12 bases between. The CDR3 sequence is 13 residues long. CDR1 and CDR2 (germline): MNHEY, SMNVEV (reference sequence). The CDR3 protein is CASSLGRDYEQYF. As DNA, the CDR3 is TGTGCCAGCAGCCTCGGACGGGACTACGAGCAGTACTTC.

The CDR3 bases are TGTGCCAGCAGTGGACAGGGCCCCTATGGCTACACCTTC. Residues: CASSGQGPYGYTF. The rearrangement joins TRBV28 to TRBJ1-2; 8 bases fit TRBD1. Per germline, CDR1 MDHEN and CDR2 SYDVKM. The CDR3 loop spans 13 amino acids. Losses at the gene ends were 5 bases for V and 4 bases for J; bases not matched to a gene: 3.

The chain employs TRBV5-1 and TRBJ2-7, with 10 bases fitting TRBD1. This CDR3 comprises 15 residues. Looked up from germline, CDR1 is SGHRS and CDR2 is YFSETQ. V lost 5 bases to trimming and J lost 2 bases; unmatched junction nucleotides: 7. CDR3 nucleotide sequence: TGCGCCAGCAGGTATGGGACAGGGGCTACCTACGAGCAGTACTTC. Amino acids: CASRYGTGATYEQYF.

The chain combines TRBV27 with TRBJ1-2; unclear D gene. V gave up 8 bases and J gave up 0 bases, with 7 bases separating them. Germline CDR1 reads MNHEY; CDR2 reads SMNVEV (reference sequence). CDR3 length equals 12 residues. The CDR3 coding sequence is TGTGCCAGCGGACCCACTAACTATGGCTACACCTTC. This sequence encodes CASGPTNYGYTF.

The rearrangement uses TRBV15 and TRBJ2-7; D may match TRBD1 or TRBD2 (5 bases each). Germline lookup yields CDR1 LNHNV and CDR2 YYDKDF (reference sequence). Trimming took off 5 bases at V and 3 bases at J, with 17 bases between the two ends. The CDR3 runs 15 residues. CDR3 sequence (DNA): TGTGCCACCAGCCTCGGGGCAGGGAGAGGCTACGAGCAGTACTTC. It encodes CATSLGAGRGYEQYF.

This clone was seen a single time. In DNA form, the CDR3 reads TGTGCCAGCAGCATTAACAACAGGGGGCTTTCTGGAAACACCATATATTTT. Translation gives CASSINNRGLSGNTIYF. The rearrangement links TRBV7-8 to TRBJ1-3; the match to TRBD1 covers 9 bases. Germline lookup yields CDR1 SGHVS and CDR2 FQNEAQ. The CDR3 runs to 17 residues. J was trimmed by 1 base and V by 5 bases; bases with no gene match: 9.

The V call is TRBV18, the J call TRBJ1-5; the match to TRBD1 covers 11 bases. Per germline, CDR1 KGHSH and CDR2 LQKENI. V shed 3 bases and J 5 bases; nucleotides not matched to a gene: 3. CDR3 length: 15 residues. CDR3 loop: CASSPDRGPDQPQHF. CDR3 DNA: TGTGCCAGCTCACCGGACAGGGGGCCGGATCAGCCCCAGCATTTT.

This clone was seen only a few times. The rearrangement links TRBV13 to TRBJ1-1; D remains unclear. Germline assignment: CDR1 PRHDT and CDR2 FYEKMQ (reference sequence). The CDR3 contains 15 residues. Deletions cut 0 bases from V and 1 base from J, with 9 bases between. The CDR3 DNA follows: TGTGCCAGCAGCTTAGGGGCCACGCGGAACACTGAAGCTTTCTTT. Translation: CASSLGATRNTEAFF.

The table lists this clone with a count of one. The gene calls are TRBV28 and TRBJ2-5, with D possibly matching TRBD1 (5 bases). V lost 7 bases and J 5 bases, leaving 14 bases between the germline ends. Per the germline V gene, CDR1 is MDHEN and CDR2 is SYDVKM. This CDR3 has 13 residues. The CDR3 here is CASTPRVGETQYF. As DNA, the CDR3 is TGTGCCAGCACCCCCAGGGTGGGGGAGACCCAGTACTTC.

This clone has only a few counts. The J gene is TRBJ2-1, the V gene TRBV4-1; TRBD2 matches 10 bases. V lost 5 bases, J lost 4 bases, and 11 bases stayed unmatched. This CDR3 has 17 residues. Per the germline V gene, CDR1 is MGHRA and CDR2 is YSYEKL. The CDR3 coding sequence is TGCGCCAGCAGCGGGAGGGCTAGCGGGAGTGGGTACAATGAGCAGTTCTTC. Translating gives CASSGRASGSGYNEQFF.

V and J are TRBV6-5 and TRBJ2-2; D call uncertain. This CDR3 is built from 13 residues. V lost 2 bases and J lost 4, with 5 bases in between. CDR1 MNHEY and CDR2 SVGAGI come from the germline V gene. As DNA, the CDR3 is TGTGCCAGCAGTTACCTTGTCACCGGGGAGCTGTTTTTT. Its translation is CASSYLVTGELFF.

The chain carries TRBV27 and TRBJ2-7; weak D call: TRBD1 (5 bases). Germline CDR1 reads MNHEY; CDR2 reads SMNVEV (reference sequence). This CDR3 comprises 14 residues. The V and J ends lost 5 bases and 2 bases respectively, with 13 bases between them. In nucleotides, the CDR3 is TGTGCCAGCAGTCCCACAGGCGCGACCTACGAGCAGTACTTC. Amino acid sequence: CASSPTGATYEQYF.